The clone carrying this T cell receptor beta chain was seen ten or more times. As yet, its antigen is unknown. This sample was taken from a study of breast tumors, draining lymph nodes, adjacent tissues. Notes on the study in general: Luminal-like breast cancer showed significantly higher tumor–nontumor repertoire similarity than basal-like. Findings are consistent with lymph node origin and intratumoral expansion of most tumor T cells. Compared with lymph nodes, tumors were less diverse; compared with nontumor tissue, more. The lymph node origin of tumor T cells was framed as consistent with a hypothesis, not demonstrated.

There are 15 residues in the CDR3. Germline CDR1 is DFQATT and CDR2 is SNEGSKA (reference sequence). V trimming: 6 bases; J trimming: 3 bases; junction bases outside the gene matches: 9. The lymph nodes were axillary draining lymph nodes from breast cancer patients. TCRdb re-called the multiplex PCR reads with MiXCR, one entry per CDR3 protein. This sample has over 150,000 distinct CDR3 sequences, with approximately 33% found just once. This receptor was identified in a female donor with breast cancer. Some clones in this sample may be carry-over from other donors' samples. Sequencing was performed on axillary lymph node tissue. This chain connects TRBV20-1 to TRBJ1-5; 9 bases line up with TRBD1. CDR3: CSAPDRGDSNQPQHF. CDR3 in DNA: TGCAGTGCGCCCGACAGGGGGGATTCCAATCAGCCCCAGCATTTT.